A selection of T cell receptor beta chains follows, all from one sample in a study of early T cells in non-severe SARS-CoV-2 infection. In TCRdb, the 5' RACE reads were re-called with MiXCR into one record per CDR3 protein. The sample comprises tens of thousands of distinct CDR3 sequences, around 10% of which are singletons, and over 6% rests with the top ten. This material consisted of whole blood, taken at baseline. Receptor source: an adult who was a healthcare worker with PCR-confirmed SARS-CoV-2 infection or an uninfected control (not recorded which). Each CDR3 is given without its conserved first and last residue. Size is omitted from some rows. Given values are once, few, many or a class for expanded clones.

J,size,V,CDR3
TRBJ2-1,many,TRBV2,ASSGQATYNEQF
TRBJ1-1,-,TRBV7-9,ASSPGQLTEAF
TRBJ2-7,few,TRBV20-1,SARGVTASSYEQY
TRBJ1-1,-,TRBV7-2,ASSPRVVTNTEAF
TRBJ2-3,many,TRBV9,ASSRNQAGDPQY
TRBJ1-6,-,TRBV6-1,ASTPPGFDSPLH
TRBJ2-3,-,TRBV9,ASSVTGGSTDTQY
TRBJ2-3,-,TRBV24-1,ATSEPTGTSTDTQY
TRBJ1-6,-,TRBV9,ASSVERSYNSPLH
TRBJ2-1,-,TRBV27,ASAYSSYNEQF
TRBJ1-1,many,TRBV29-1,SVVISMEAF
TRBJ2-2,few,TRBV7-3,ASSLTDSAGELF
TRBJ2-2,many,TRBV7-2,ASTGQGAGELF
TRBJ1-2,many,TRBV20-1,SVRQAQDYGYT
TRBJ2-7,many,TRBV2,ASSDRMQGSSYEQY
TRBJ1-4,-,TRBV21-1,ASSKAEDRGLGEKLF
TRBJ2-7,many,TRBV10-3,AILSTQGYEQY
TRBJ1-1,many,TRBV30,AWSVTENTEAF
TRBJ2-4,-,TRBV12-3/TRBV12-4,ASSLTAQGIGGIQY
TRBJ2-1,once,TRBV12-3/TRBV12-4,ASLPRDSIYNEQF
TRBJ1-2,-,TRBV7-9,ASSPLIRTPYGYT
TRBJ1-1,many,TRBV6-2/TRBV6-3,ASSQHHTEAF
TRBJ2-7,many,TRBV4-1,ASSQEAHRTAPYEQY
TRBJ1-2,many,TRBV19,ASSMIPGRPRYT
TRBJ1-4,few,TRBV20-1,SARAGGELAEKLF
TRBJ1-5,-,TRBV30,AWSQGTGNQPQH
TRBJ1-2,many,TRBV6-1,ASSEWGQGDYGYT
TRBJ2-5,many,TRBV13,ASSAKTEKQETQY
TRBJ2-2,-,TRBV3-1,ASSPSIPGELF
TRBJ1-3,many,TRBV5-4,ASSLGQTGNTIY
TRBJ1-1,-,TRBV10-3,AIGDWKNTEAF
TRBJ2-7,many,TRBV6-2/TRBV6-3,ASTQGQPLSEQY
TRBJ2-5,few,TRBV5-1,ASNSQSYTETQY
TRBJ1-2,few,TRBV12-3/TRBV12-4,ASSLGWQNYGYT
TRBJ1-2,-,TRBV9,ASSDGDMKGTNYGYT
TRBJ2-1,many,TRBV6-6,ASSPGTYNEQF
TRBJ2-3,few,TRBV3-1,ASSQARRTDTQY
TRBJ2-7,few,TRBV7-3,ASSLAPDSSYEQY
TRBJ2-2,-,TRBV5-1,ASTPSGSTAGELF
TRBJ2-7,-,TRBV7-2,ASSLTLAGAVYEQY
TRBJ2-3,-,TRBV30,AWSAHRGPTDTQY
TRBJ2-7,many,TRBV9,ASTPGHGSYEQY
TRBJ2-1,few,TRBV6-2/TRBV6-3,ASVGQGRGEQF
TRBJ1-1,many,TRBV5-1,ASSLGDRVNTEAF
TRBJ2-7,-,TRBV7-7,ASSLGDGYEQY
TRBJ1-6,few,TRBV7-8,ASSPYEGARSPLH
TRBJ1-6,-,TRBV6-5,ASSYSYRSSYNSPLH
TRBJ1-3,few,TRBV30,AWGYSGNTIY
TRBJ1-1,-,TRBV6-6,ASSGETGLVEAF
TRBJ1-1,-,TRBV6-2/TRBV6-3,ASSQPDFMDTEAF
TRBJ2-7,many,TRBV20-1,SAPGRSYEQY
TRBJ1-1,many,TRBV7-2,ASSPRPLGQGTAF
TRBJ1-2,-,TRBV6-1,ASMGQGDVYGYT
TRBJ1-1,many,TRBV3-1,ASSHLNPDRGGMNTEAF
TRBJ2-2,-,TRBV30,AWSVQNTGELF
TRBJ2-7,many,TRBV20-1,SARERWGARSEQY
TRBJ1-1,-,TRBV12-3/TRBV12-4,ASSPGVGIPEAF
TRBJ2-7,few,TRBV30,AWSPATTYEQY